This T cell receptor (beta chain) is drawn from a study of cytomegalovirus exposure and HLA in healthy donors. Worth noting for this clone: No antigen is known for it.

Study-wide results and limits: Among TCR beta chains of equal frequency, HLA-associated ones were more clonally expanded in a later analysis.

A multiplex PCR was run with 60 Vbeta primers and 13 Jbeta primers. Produced via immunoSEQ multiplex PCR; TCRdb's table is partial and in-frame only. The data show approximately 150,000 clones, 84% seen once. The CDR3 spans 13 residues. V lost 4 bases, J lost 6 bases, and 13 bases lay in between. CDR1 and CDR2 from the germline V gene are SGDLS and YYNGEE. This rearrangement joins TRBV9 to TRBJ1-1; D perhaps matches TRBD1 (6 bases). The sequence was collected from a boy between 2 and 15 years old in good health and CMV-seronegative. Specimen: PBMCs. In DNA form, the CDR3 reads TGTGCCAGCAGCCGGCAGGGGAAGGCTGAAGCTTTCTTT. Protein sequence: CASSRQGKAEAFF. Based on the CDR3 plus reference TRBV9 and TRBJ1-1, the full variable domain is DSGVTQTPKHLITATGQRVTLRCSPRSGDLSVYWYQQSLDQGLQFLIQYYNGEERAKGNILERFSAQQFPDLHSELNLSSLELGDSALYFCASSRQGKAEAFFGQGTRLTVV.